This is a list of T cell receptor beta chains from one sample in a study of memory CD4+ T cells and cytomegalovirus serostatus. This table comes from immunoSEQ multiplex PCR, and its TCRdb copy is limited to in-frame clones, with some not included. Here the sample spans around 61,000 clones, 82% being singletons. The sample was memory CD4+ T cells from blood. These receptors were collected from an adult in good health and CMV-seronegative. Each CDR3 is given with its conserved first and last residue. The order of the fields is D gene, J gene, clone size, V gene, CDR3 protein, CDR3 DNA. The D gene is left open where the match is weak. Rows may omit the clone size; those that give it use once, few, many or a size class.

>TRBD2|TRBJ2-7|NA|TRBV20-1
CSARTRTEQYF
TGCAGTGCCCGGACTAGGACCGAGCAGTACTTC
>TRBD2|TRBJ2-7|NA|TRBV5-1
CASSLGLLAGGTYEQYF
TGCGCCAGCAGCTTGGGGCTACTAGCGGGGGGAACCTACGAGCAGTACTTC
>NA|TRBJ1-2|NA|TRBV27
CASSLVGGGYYGYTF
TGTGCCAGCAGTTTGGTGGGGGGGGGCTACTATGGCTACACCTTC
>TRBD1|TRBJ2-5|once|TRBV7-2
CASSLTGSETQYF
TGTGCCAGCAGCTTGACAGGGTCAGAGACCCAGTACTTC
>NA|TRBJ2-7|NA|TRBV7-2
CASSPWGDRSYEQYF
TGTGCCAGCAGCCCGTGGGGGGACAGATCCTACGAGCAGTACTTC
>NA|TRBJ1-2|NA|TRBV28
CASSLVQGNWYGYTF
TGTGCCAGCAGTTTAGTCCAGGGAAATTGGTATGGCTACACCTTC
>NA|TRBJ1-1|few|TRBV6-4
CASSLQENTEAFF
TGTGCCAGCAGTCTACAGGAGAACACTGAAGCTTTCTTT
>NA|TRBJ1-1|NA|TRBV19
CASSLSGTPNTEAFF
TGTGCCAGTAGTCTTTCCGGGACACCGAACACTGAAGCTTTCTTT
>TRBD1|TRBJ1-1|NA|TRBV5-5
CASSSMGTGGPFEAFF
TGTGCCAGCAGCTCGATGGGGACAGGGGGACCGTTTGAAGCTTTCTTT
>NA|TRBJ2-7|NA|TRBV9
CAGPQERYEQYF
TGTGCCGGACCACAGGAGCGGTACGAGCAGTACTTC
>TRBD2|TRBJ2-5|NA|TRBV7-2
CASSPGGPGAYETQYF
TGTGCCAGCAGCCCGGGGGGGCCAGGGGCTTACGAGACCCAGTACTTC
>NA|TRBJ2-6|once|TRBV27
CASSRGRSVPGANVLTF
TGTGCCAGCAGCCGGGGCAGGTCGGTCCCTGGGGCCAACGTCCTGACTTTC
>NA|TRBJ1-3|NA|TRBV30
CAWGPTDTIYF
TGTGCCTGGGGGCCCACAGACACCATATATTTT
>NA|TRBJ2-3|NA|TRBV11-2
CASSSRFTDTQYF
TGTGCCAGCAGCTCCCGGTTCACAGATACGCAGTATTTT
>NA|TRBJ2-5|NA|TRBV5-1
CASSPTQETQYF
TGCGCCAGCAGCCCTACCCAAGAGACCCAGTACTTC
>TRBD2|TRBJ2-3|NA|TRBV10-3
CAIRESGGASTDTQYF
TGTGCCATCAGGGAGAGCGGGGGGGCGTCTACAGATACGCAGTATTTT
>NA|TRBJ2-3|NA|TRBV20-1
CSPGAGQPLRF
TGCAGCCCCGGGGCGGGACAGCCTCTTCGTTTT
>NA|TRBJ2-7|NA|TRBV7-8
CASSLRDTYNEQYF
TGTGCCAGCAGCCTCCGGGACACTTATAACGAGCAGTACTTC
>NA|TRBJ1-2|NA|TRBV27
CASRFGPQANYGYTF
TGTGCCAGCCGATTCGGGCCCCAAGCTAACTATGGCTACACCTTC
>NA|TRBJ2-2|NA|TRBV5-1
CASSLDSPVGGTGELFF
TGCGCCAGCAGCTTGGACAGCCCCGTGGGGGGCACCGGGGAGCTGTTTTTT
>TRBD1|TRBJ2-7|NA|TRBV15
CATSREGQGYEQYF
TGTGCCACCAGCAGAGAGGGACAGGGATACGAGCAGTACTTC
>NA|TRBJ2-7|NA|TRBV14
CASSRDTFYEQYF
TGTGCCAGCAGCCGGGACACTTTCTACGAGCAGTACTTC
>NA|TRBJ2-2|NA|TRBV27
CASSLSYTGELFF
TGTGCCAGCAGTTTATCATACACCGGGGAGCTGTTTTTT
>NA|TRBJ2-7|NA|TRBV6-1
CASSENRPYEQYF
TGTGCCAGCAGTGAAAATCGACCTTACGAGCAGTACTTC
>NA|TRBJ1-4|NA|TRBV9
CASSVASPGRVDGATNEKLFF
TGTGCCAGCAGCGTAGCTTCCCCTGGCAGGGTGGACGGAGCAACTAATGAAAAACTGTTTTTT
>NA|TRBJ1-4|NA|TRBV5-1
CASSLEGRSPNEKLFF
TGCGCCAGCAGCTTGGAGGGCCGATCACCTAATGAAAAACTGTTTTTT
>NA|TRBJ1-4|NA|TRBV18
CASSPQQGAITEKLFF
TGTGCCAGCTCACCGCAACAGGGAGCGATTACTGAAAAACTGTTTTTT
>NA|TRBJ2-7|NA|TRBV5-1
CASSLEPSSYEQYF
TGCGCCAGCAGCTTGGAGCCGAGCTCCTACGAGCAGTACTTC
>TRBD1|TRBJ1-2|NA|TRBV4-3
CASSQDVRTGLTNYGYTF
TGCGCCAGCAGCCAAGATGTGAGGACAGGCCTAACTAACTATGGCTACACCTTC
>NA|TRBJ2-2|NA|TRBV5-1
CASSFGPVNTGELFF
TGCGCCAGCAGCTTCGGGCCTGTGAACACCGGGGAGCTGTTTTTT
>NA|TRBJ1-2|NA|TRBV28
CASSPLGAYGYTF
TGTGCCAGCAGTCCCCTAGGGGCCTATGGCTACACCTTC
>TRBD1|TRBJ2-3|NA|TRBV18
CASSRSTGGTDTQYF
TGTGCCAGCTCACGTTCGACAGGGGGCACAGATACGCAGTATTTT
>NA|TRBJ2-3|NA|TRBV9
CASSDQGTDTQYF
TGTGCCAGCAGCGATCAGGGCACAGATACGCAGTATTTT
>NA|TRBJ2-7|NA|TRBV6-1
CASSSYSDSSYEQYF
TGTGCCAGCAGTTCTTATTCCGACAGCTCCTACGAGCAGTACTTC
>NA|TRBJ2-7|NA|TRBV28
CASTPSPYEQYF
TGTGCCAGCACCCCCAGTCCTTACGAGCAGTACTTC
>TRBD2|TRBJ2-1|NA|TRBV4-3
CASSQEIGLAGVRQFF
TGCGCCAGCAGCCAAGAGATAGGACTAGCGGGGGTGAGGCAGTTCTTC
>NA|TRBJ2-2|NA|TRBV7-2
CASSAGGNTGELFF
TGTGCCAGCAGCGCAGGAGGGAACACCGGGGAGCTGTTTTTT
>NA|TRBJ2-2|once|TRBV4-2
CASSILRTERTGELFF
TGTGCCAGCAGCATCTTAAGGACAGAGAGGACCGGGGAGCTGTTTTTT
>NA|TRBJ2-7|NA|TRBV19
CASSPTAKYEQYF
TGTGCCAGTAGCCCGACAGCCAAATACGAGCAGTACTTC
>TRBD2|TRBJ2-1|few|TRBV4-3
CASSQYFRGGEGNEQFF
TGCGCCAGCAGCCAGTACTTTCGGGGGGGCGAGGGCAATGAGCAGTTCTTC
>NA|TRBJ2-7|NA|TRBV18
CASSSTGYEQYF
TGTGCCAGCTCATCCACAGGCTACGAGCAGTACTTC
>NA|TRBJ1-3|NA|TRBV6-4
CASSDDRLGNTIYF
TGTGCCAGCAGCGATGACAGGCTTGGAAACACCATATATTTT
>TRBD2|TRBJ2-7|NA|TRBV7-2
CASRRTSGDTQYF
TGTGCCAGCAGGAGGACTAGCGGGGACACTCAGTACTTC
>NA|TRBJ1-2|NA|TRBV5-4
CASIKDGRNYGYTF
TGTGCCAGCATCAAGGACGGGAGAAACTATGGCTACACCTTC
>NA|TRBJ2-5|few|TRBV21-1
CASSKWGRRGQETQYF
TGTGCCAGCAGCAAATGGGGGAGGCGGGGCCAAGAGACCCAGTACTTC
>NA|TRBJ2-1|NA|TRBV11-3
CASSLTPDTEQFF
TGTGCCAGCAGCTTAACCCCGGACACCGAGCAGTTCTTC
>TRBD1|TRBJ1-1|NA|TRBV4-1
CASSQDRDRGAGTEAFF
TGCGCCAGCAGCCAAGACCGGGACAGGGGGGCTGGCACTGAAGCTTTCTTT
>TRBD2|TRBJ2-1|NA|TRBV11-2
CASSLGGGRFYNEQFF
TGTGCCAGCAGCCTCGGGGGGGGTAGGTTCTACAATGAGCAGTTCTTC
>NA|TRBJ1-2|NA|TRBV29-1
CSVEEGGYGYTF
TGCAGCGTTGAAGAGGGGGGCTATGGCTACACCTTC
>TRBD2|TRBJ2-3|NA|TRBV7-2
CASSSSGGPTDTQYF
TGTGCCAGCAGCTCTAGCGGGGGCCCCACAGATACGCAGTATTTT
>TRBD1|TRBJ1-2|NA|TRBV18
CASSPDRAYGYTF
TGTGCCAGCTCACCGGACAGGGCTTATGGCTACACCTTC
>NA|TRBJ2-1|NA|TRBV15
CATSRDRGSINEQFF
TGTGCCACCAGCAGAGATCGCGGGTCCATAAATGAGCAGTTCTTC
>TRBD2|TRBJ2-1|NA|TRBV7-2
CASSLVAGGLYEQFF
TGTGCCAGCAGCTTAGTTGCGGGGGGCTTATATGAGCAGTTCTTC
>NA|TRBJ1-2|NA|TRBV10-3
CAISELRGDYGYTF
TGTGCCATCAGTGAGTTAAGGGGGGACTATGGCTACACCTTC
>TRBD1|TRBJ2-2|NA|TRBV7-2
CASSFGRGLYGELFF
TGTGCCAGCAGTTTTGGCAGGGGGCTGTACGGGGAGCTGTTTTTT